This TCR beta chain came from a study of blood T cell repertoires in COVID-19. Germline V CDR1 and CDR2: SGDLS, YYNGEE. The CDR3 is made up of 14 amino acids. The trim removed 2 bases at V and 2 bases at J, leaving 2 bases unmatched. Measured with immunoSEQ multiplex PCR; TCRdb has only the in-frame clones, and not every one. Of 200,000 to 250,000 clones listed, 87% are singletons. This clone came up a few times. The sample holds other DNA sequences that translate to the same CDR3. The chain joins TRBV9 to TRBJ2-5, with 8 bases fitting TRBD1. Source material: PBMCs or T cells enriched from blood (not recorded which). The sequence derives from a man aged 25 to 40 in a cohort exposed to, infected with or recovered from COVID-19 (not recorded which). CDR3 in amino acids: CASSVQGAQETQYF. Written as DNA, the CDR3 is TGTGCCAGCAGCGTCCAGGGGGCGCAAGAGACCCAGTACTTC.